The clone carrying this TCR beta chain was seen only a few times. CDR1 and CDR2 from the germline V gene are MNHEY and SMNVEV (reference sequence). The CDR3 is made up of 14 amino acids. Trimming cost V 3 bases and J 5 bases; bases outside gene matches: 5. This sample was included in a study of blood T cell repertoires in COVID-19. Sequencing was performed with immunoSEQ multiplex PCR; in TCRdb, only in-frame clones are kept and a portion is missing. This sample has 100,000 to 150,000 clones, with about 70% found just once. The genes are TRBV27 and TRBJ1-1; 8 bases align to TRBD1. The TCR originated in a man aged 55 to 70 with acute or convalescent COVID-19. Sequences were obtained from peripheral blood. CDR3 coding DNA: TGTGCCAGCAGTTTCAATACAGGGGGTACTGAAGCTTTCTTT. This codes for CASSFNTGGTEAFF.